Shown below are 30 T cell receptor beta chains from a single sample sequenced in a study of blood T cell repertoires in COVID-19. Assay used: immunoSEQ multiplex PCR; TCRdb lists only in-frame clones, some missing. The sample has 55,000 or so clones; about nine tenths are singletons. The sample was peripheral blood. These receptors were taken from a man aged 60 to 75 with active COVID-19.

The rearrangement uses TRBV5-1 and TRBJ2-1, with a tentative D call TRBD1 (5 bases). Germline CDR1 SGHRS, CDR2 YFSETQ. Trimming removed 4 bases from V and 4 bases from J, with 15 bases in between. CDR3 size: 15 residues. This CDR3 is CASSRDSNLYNEQFF. CDR3 bases: TGCGCCAGCAGCCGAGACAGCAACCTATACAATGAGCAGTTCTTC.

This chain uses TRBV11-3 with TRBJ2-7, with 10 bases aligning to TRBD1. The trim removed 5 bases at V and 6 bases at J, leaving 7 bases unmatched. In germline, CDR1 is SGHNT, CDR2 YENEEA. The CDR3 has 14 amino acids. The CDR3 loop reads CASSPGTGVLEQYF. CDR3 coding DNA: TGTGCCAGCAGCCCCGGGACAGGGGTTCTCGAGCAGTACTTC. The variable domain in full, completed from reference TRBV11-3 and TRBJ2-7, reads EAGVVQSPRYKIIEKKQPVAFWCNPISGHNTLYWYLQNLGQGPELLIRYENEEAVDDSQLPKDRFSAERLKGVDSTLKIQPAELGDSAVYLCASSPGTGVLEQYFGPGTRLTVT.

This chain uses TRBV6-5 with TRBJ2-1; no firm D call. V lost 7 bases and J lost 0, with 13 bases in between. This CDR3 region has 15 residues. Looked up from germline, CDR1 is MNHEY and CDR2 is SVGAGI. CDR3 bases: TGTGCCAGCACCCCCTACCGAAGCTCCTACAATGAGCAGTTCTTC. It translates to CASTPYRSSYNEQFF.

The rearrangement joins TRBV5-5 to TRBJ1-3; the match to TRBD1 covers 7 bases. CDR3 length: 17 residues. From germline, CDR1 is SGHKS and CDR2 YYEKEE (reference sequence). V lost 3 bases and J lost 0; bases outside the gene matches: 9. CDR3 coding DNA: TGTGCCAGCAGCTACTCACAGGGGCCCCTCTCTGGAAACACCATATATTTT. Amino acids: CASSYSQGPLSGNTIYF. Drawing the rest from reference TRBV5-5 and TRBJ1-3, the complete variable domain is DAGVTQSPTHLIKTRGQQVTLRCSPISGHKSVSWYQQVLGQGPQFIFQYYEKEERGRGNFPDRFSARQFPNYSSELNVNALLLGDSALYLCASSYSQGPLSGNTIYFGEGSWLTVV.

The chain carries TRBV27 and TRBJ2-1; TRBD2 is a possible D gene (6 bases). The CDR3 covers 15 residues. Germline loops: CDR1 MNHEY, CDR2 SMNVEV (reference sequence). Trimming shortened V by 3 bases and J by 8 bases, and 17 bases separated the two germline ends. The CDR3 region has the DNA TGTGCCAGCAGTTTTTCTTCGGGAGCAGGCGATGAGCAGTTCTTC. Protein product: CASSFSSGAGDEQFF.

The rearrangement links TRBV7-2 to TRBJ2-1; D may be TRBD2 (5 bases). This CDR3 comprises 15 residues. The V end was cut by 0 bases, the J end by 4 bases, with 10 bases between. In germline, CDR1 is SGHTA, CDR2 FQGNSA. The CDR3 is CASSLAGAPYNEQFF. CDR3 nucleotide sequence: TGTGCCAGCAGCTTAGCGGGAGCCCCTTACAATGAGCAGTTCTTC. The whole variable domain, filled in from reference TRBV7-2 and TRBJ2-1, reads GAGVSQSPSNKVTEKGKDVELRCDPISGHTALYWYRQSLGQGLEFLIYFQGNSAPDKSGLPSDRFSAERTGGSVSTLTIQRTQQEDSAVYLCASSLAGAPYNEQFFGPGTRLTVL.

V usage is TRBV3-1 (or the pseudogene TRBV3-2) and J usage is TRBJ2-1; maybe TRBD1 (6 bases). CDR1 LGHDT and CDR2 YNNKEL come from the germline V gene (reference sequence). This CDR3 is built from 14 residues. Trimming shortened V by 5 bases and J by 0 bases, and 8 bases separated the two germline ends. This chain's CDR3 is CASSLGGSYNEQFF. The DNA of the CDR3 is TGTGCCAGCAGCTTAGGGGGCTCCTACAATGAGCAGTTCTTC.

This chain uses TRBV23-1 with TRBJ2-3, with a possible D match to TRBD2 (6 bases). TRBV23-1 is identified as an open reading frame with a role that is uncertain. V dropped 0 bases and J dropped 3 bases, with 10 bases sitting between them. The CDR3 length is 15 residues. CDR3 residues: CASSQSYGRTDTQYF. The CDR3 nucleotides read TGCGCCAGCAGTCAATCGTACGGGAGAACAGATACGCAGTATTTT.

This sequence joins TRBV27 and TRBJ2-1, with D perhaps matching TRBD2 (6 bases). Germline V gene data show CDR1 as MNHEY and CDR2 as SMNVEV (reference sequence). Trimming pared 3 bases from V and 3 bases from J, leaving 9 bases between. The CDR3 runs to 14 residues. CDR3 bases: TGTGCCAGCAGTTTCGGGAGCCTCTACAATGAGCAGTTCTTC. It encodes CASSFGSLYNEQFF.

As DNA, the CDR3 is TGCGCCAGCAGCCAAGAGGCCCGGGGGACCTATGGCTACACCTTC. It translates to CASSQEARGTYGYTF. The chain has TRBV4-1 and TRBJ1-2, with D possibly being TRBD1 (5 bases). The CDR3 totals 15 residues. The ends were cut back, 0 bases at V and 4 bases at J, with 12 bases in the middle. Germline V gives CDR1 MGHRA, CDR2 YSYEKL.

The gene calls are TRBV6-6 and TRBJ2-6; tentative D call: TRBD1 (5 bases). V dropped 5 bases and J dropped 1 base, with 15 bases sitting between them. Germline V CDR1 and CDR2: MNHNY, SVGAGI (reference sequence). This CDR3 region has 17 residues. CDR3: CASSRTSTSSGANVLTF. The CDR3 DNA sequence: TGTGCCAGCAGTCGGACATCAACCAGTTCTGGGGCCAACGTCCTGACTTTC.

The CDR3 bases are TGTGCCAGCAGCTTACCAGGAGCCAAAAACATTCAGTACTTC. Protein product: CASSLPGAKNIQYF. The J gene is TRBJ2-4, the V gene TRBV7-9; no clear D. The germline V gene has CDR1 SEHNR and CDR2 FQNEAQ (reference sequence). V lost 2 bases and J 0 bases, leaving 5 bases between the germline ends. The CDR3 runs 14 residues.

The CDR3 bases are TGTGCTAGTGGTTTGCGCCAGGGGAGCACCTACAATGAGCAGTTCTTC. Its translation is CASGLRQGSTYNEQFF. The genes are TRBV12-5 and TRBJ2-1; the D gene is possibly TRBD1 (6 bases). Germline CDR1 reads LGHNT; CDR2 reads FRNRAP. V lost 2 bases, J lost 2 bases, and 13 bases lay in between. CDR3 size: 16 residues.

The chain combines TRBV5-1 with TRBJ1-2; D is undetermined. V shed 0 bases and J shed 3 bases, with 9 bases lying between them. This CDR3 region has 14 residues. Per germline, CDR1 SGHRS and CDR2 YFSETQ. The CDR3, as DNA: TGCGCCAGCAGCTTGGACCCGCAGGACTATGGCTACACCTTC. It encodes CASSLDPQDYGYTF.

V and J are TRBV25-1 and TRBJ1-2; 7 bases line up with TRBD1. V dropped 3 bases and J dropped 4; count of bases not matched to a gene: 8. CDR1 is MGHDK, CDR2 SYGVNS, per germline. This CDR3 is built from 15 residues. The CDR3 DNA follows: TGTGCCAGCAGTGATCCCGCCGGGACAGTCTATGGCTACACCTTC. It translates to CASSDPAGTVYGYTF.

This clone was counted once. The CDR3 coding sequence is TGTGCCAGCAGCCCCCGGGCTAGCGGGTTCTCCTACAATGAGCAGTTCTTC. Amino acid sequence: CASSPRASGFSYNEQFF. The rearrangement links TRBV3-1 (or the pseudogene TRBV3-2) to TRBJ2-1, with 8 bases matching TRBD2. There are 17 residues in the CDR3. Germline trimming cut 4 bases from V and 0 bases from J; bases unmatched to any gene: 8. Germline CDR1 LGHDT, CDR2 YNNKEL (reference sequence).

This clone was seen more than once but under ten times. CDR3 sequence (DNA): TGCGCCAGCAGCTTGGATTGGAGGGAATCCGCTTTCTTT. It encodes CASSLDWRESAFF. The chain links TRBV5-1 to TRBJ1-1; D unresolved. Trimming took 0 bases from V and 11 from J, leaving 14 bases between them. The CDR3 is 13 amino acids. Per the germline V gene, CDR1 is SGHRS and CDR2 is YFSETQ.

V is TRBV11-3 and J is TRBJ2-5; 7 bases agree with TRBD1. The V gene's germline CDR1 is SGHNT and CDR2 YENEEA. V lost 1 base and J lost 3; bases outside the gene matches: 8. This CDR3 is built from 16 residues. The CDR3 protein is CASSLAGGGQEETQYF. The CDR3 DNA is TGTGCCAGCAGCTTAGCCGGCGGAGGACAGGAAGAGACCCAGTACTTC.

V and J are TRBV6-4 and TRBJ1-2, with D perhaps matching TRBD1 (5 bases). The CDR3 consists of 12 residues. Germline lookup yields CDR1 MRHNA and CDR2 SNTAGT. Trimming stripped 7 bases from V and 3 bases from J, with 9 bases between. The CDR3 sequence: CASTPGDYGYTF. The DNA of the CDR3 is TGTGCCAGCACCCCGGGGGACTATGGCTACACCTTC.

V is TRBV23-1 and J is TRBJ2-5; D gene uncertain. TRBV23-1 carries the ORF label, with uncertain function. Between the trimmed V and J ends, which lost 0 bases and 4 bases, there was a span of 12 bases. There are 15 residues in the CDR3. The CDR3 loop is CASSQSTRPGETQYF. Here the CDR3 DNA reads TGCGCCAGCAGTCAATCGACGCGGCCCGGAGAGACCCAGTACTTC.

V gene TRBV11-2 combines with J gene TRBJ2-1, with 7 bases lining up with TRBD1. The CDR3 totals 14 residues. Trimming removed 8 bases from V and 3 bases from J; junction bases left unmatched: 7. The V gene's germline CDR1 is SGHAT and CDR2 FQNNGV. The CDR3 protein is CASRPGQVYNEQFF. DNA of the CDR3: TGTGCCAGCCGCCCAGGACAGGTCTACAATGAGCAGTTCTTC.

This clone was seen once. The chain joins TRBV7-3 to TRBJ2-3, with 9 bases identical to TRBD2. V lost 1 base to trimming and J lost 6 bases; unmatched junction nucleotides: 2. This CDR3 comprises 14 residues. Germline V lookup: CDR1 SGHTA, CDR2 FQGTGA. The DNA of the CDR3 is TGTGCCAGCAGCTTAAGCGGGAGGGGGGATACGCAGTATTTT. This translates into CASSLSGRGDTQYF. Filled out from reference TRBV7-3 and TRBJ2-3, the complete variable domain reads GAGVSQTPSNKVTEKGKYVELRCDPISGHTALYWYRQSLGQGPEFLIYFQGTGAADDSGLPNDRFFAVRPEGSVSTLKIQRTERGDSAVYLCASSLSGRGDTQYFGPGTRLTVL.

The chain joins TRBV10-3 to TRBJ2-7, with 8 bases lining up with TRBD2. CDR1 ENHRY and CDR2 SYGVKD come from the germline V gene. The CDR3 consists of 16 residues. The junction had 5 bases not matched to a gene; V was cut back by 0 bases and J by 1 base. CDR3 in DNA: TGTGCCATCAGTGAGTCGGGCGGGAGGAGGTCCTACGAGCAGTACTTC. This translates into CAISESGGRRSYEQYF.

The rearrangement joins TRBV7-9 to TRBJ1-2; tentative D call: TRBD1 (6 bases). The CDR3 runs 13 residues. Germline loops: CDR1 SEHNR, CDR2 FQNEAQ (reference sequence). V lost 5 bases and J 8 bases, leaving 15 bases between the germline ends. CDR3: CASSPGGADGYTF. CDR3 bases: TGTGCCAGCAGCCCGGGGGGGGCCGACGGCTACACCTTC.

The chain carries TRBV19 and TRBJ2-1; tentatively, D is TRBD1 (8 bases). Between the trimmed V and J ends, which lost 5 bases and 7 bases, there was a span of 15 bases. Germline V CDR1 and CDR2: LNHDA, SQIVND (reference sequence). The CDR3 is made up of 14 amino acids. This chain's CDR3 is CASSANRGGNEQFF. The CDR3 nucleotides read TGTGCCAGTAGTGCCAACAGGGGGGGGAATGAGCAGTTCTTC.

The rearrangement links TRBV9 to TRBJ2-2, with D possibly TRBD1 on 5 matching bases. Trimming removed 0 bases from V and 7 bases from J, with 7 bases in between. From germline, CDR1 is SGDLS and CDR2 YYNGEE. The CDR3 contains 13 residues. The CDR3 region is CASSVGQGGELFF. CDR3 bases: TGTGCCAGCAGCGTAGGGCAGGGCGGGGAGCTGTTTTTT.

This clone came up a few times. The chain has TRBV29-1 and TRBJ2-2; 7 nucleotides agree with TRBD2. The CDR3 runs 15 residues. Germline V CDR1 and CDR2: SQVTM, ANQGSEA. J gave up 3 bases and V 3 bases, and 7 bases lay outside the gene matches. The CDR3: CSVEYGRIDTGELFF. CDR3 sequence (DNA): TGCAGCGTTGAGTACGGGAGGATCGACACCGGGGAGCTGTTTTTT.

This clone was observed a single time. The chain carries TRBV3-1 (or the pseudogene TRBV3-2) and TRBJ1-1; maybe TRBD1 (5 bases). The CDR3 contains 13 residues. Trimming removed 2 bases at V and 4 bases at J, with 8 bases between. CDR1 LGHDT and CDR2 YNNKEL come from the germline V gene (reference sequence). CDR3 in amino acids: CASSQQGGTEAFF. CDR3 nucleotide sequence: TGTGCCAGCAGCCAACAGGGTGGCACTGAAGCTTTCTTT.

DNA of the CDR3: TGTGCCAGCAGCCTTACTAGCGGGGGCGACACCGGGGAGCTGTTTTTT. Protein product: CASSLTSGGDTGELFF. This chain links TRBV5-5 with TRBJ2-2; 11 positions agree with TRBD2. The trim removed 4 bases at V and 3 bases at J, leaving 5 bases unmatched. The CDR3 totals 16 residues. Germline V gene data show CDR1 as SGHKS and CDR2 as YYEKEE (reference sequence).

V usage is TRBV5-5 and J usage is TRBJ2-1; D not resolved. The CDR3 runs 13 residues. Germline values: CDR1 SGHKS, CDR2 YYEKEE (reference sequence). Trimming removed 2 bases at V and 6 bases at J, with 9 bases between. The CDR3 nucleotides read TGTGCCAGCAGCTTCGACACGCCCAATGAGCAGTTCTTC. This codes for CASSFDTPNEQFF.